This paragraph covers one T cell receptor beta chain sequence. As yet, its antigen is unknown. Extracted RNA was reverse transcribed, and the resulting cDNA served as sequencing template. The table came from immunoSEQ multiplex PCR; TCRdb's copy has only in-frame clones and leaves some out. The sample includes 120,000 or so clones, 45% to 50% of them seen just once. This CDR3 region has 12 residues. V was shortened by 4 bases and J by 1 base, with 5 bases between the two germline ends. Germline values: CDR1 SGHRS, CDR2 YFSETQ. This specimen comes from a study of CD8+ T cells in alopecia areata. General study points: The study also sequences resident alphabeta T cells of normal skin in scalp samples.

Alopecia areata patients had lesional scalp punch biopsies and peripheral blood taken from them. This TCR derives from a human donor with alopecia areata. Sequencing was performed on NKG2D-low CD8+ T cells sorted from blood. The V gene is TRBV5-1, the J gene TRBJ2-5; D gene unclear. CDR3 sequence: CASSILQETQYF. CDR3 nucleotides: TGCGCCAGCAGCATCCTCCAAGAGACCCAGTACTTC.